The TCR beta chain under discussion was sequenced for a study of blood T cell repertoires in COVID-19. Across the study: Samples taken during acute and convalescent COVID-19 were collected in the United States, Italy and Spain. PBMCs, B-cell-depleted T cells, or T cells were the source of the cDNA or gDNA that made up the material.

CDR1 SEHNR and CDR2 FQNEAQ come from the germline V gene (reference sequence). This CDR3 spans 17 amino acids. The V end lost 1 base, the J end lost 6 bases, and 18 bases lay between the germline ends. In the original processing: Amplifying reference gene primers gave estimates of nucleated cell counts. TCRdb keeps only in-frame clones here, not all; method: immunoSEQ multiplex PCR. V and J calls and clone size follow that table, whereas D and trimming were derived from the DNA. The data hold about 240,000 clones, with about 85% observed a single time. The gene calls are TRBV7-9 and TRBJ2-2, with D maybe TRBD2 (7 bases). The clonotype comes from a man aged 55 to 69 who had recovered from COVID-19. The sample comprised peripheral blood. CDR3 DNA: TGTGCCAGCAGCTTAGGCTGGTCGCGGGGGCCGGCCGGGGAGCTGTTTTTT. Translation: CASSLGWSRGPAGELFF.